This TCR beta chain originates from a study of Ad26.COV2.S vaccination and SARS-CoV-2 variants. Findings of the study overall: Post-vaccination spike-specific CD8+ and CD4+ T cell responses reportedly had substantial breadth.

A word on this clone: Its target is not known.

Noted treatment: roughly 19 received Ad26.COV2.S at low or high dose, single or two shots; roughly 5 received placebo; per-sample allocation not given. Sampling took place 63 days after the first vaccine or placebo injection. Boston supplied an adult donor aged 18-55 years. The CDR3 extends over 18 amino acids. V lost 3 bases to trimming and J lost 1 base, with 24 bases between them. The germline V gene has CDR1 DFQATT and CDR2 SNEGSKA (reference sequence). Method: immunoSEQ multiplex PCR; TCRdb's copy keeps in-frame clones and lacks some. Found here are 350,000 to 450,000 clones, approximately 85% of them singletons; the top ten hold about 3.3%.

The TCR comes from a person aged 18 to 59 who received the Ad26.COV2.S COVID-19 vaccine or a placebo. The sample was peripheral blood, taken in a trial of Ad26.COV2.S vaccine versus placebo. The chain links TRBV20-1 to TRBJ2-5, with D tentatively TRBD1 (6 bases). CDR3: CSASEWSPGDIPQETQYF. The CDR3 DNA reads TGCAGTGCTAGTGAGTGGAGCCCAGGGGACATACCCCAAGAGACCCAGTACTTC.